Below are 30 T cell receptor beta chains sequenced from a single sample in a study of beta chain features in type 1 diabetes listed by TCRdb under 2018. The library was prepared using the immunoSEQ multiplex PCR assay. All of the isolated RNA was reverse transcribed with the High Capacity cDNA Reverse Transcription Kit, so expressed TCRB transcripts were sequenced. TCRdb carries this immuneACCESS record with in-frame sequences only. Its versions omit some clonotypes, under half of them owing to an unresolved V gene in the studies checked, with the rest unexplained. This sample lists around 400,000 clones; roughly 15% were detected once. The top ten clones comprise around 0.02% of the sample. The sequenced material came from naive CD4+ T cells from blood. The sample's cell subset or site label, in plain terms: true naive CD4+ T cells. All receptors come from a woman aged 18-29 years in good health.

This clone was observed a few times. The chain recombines TRBV30 with TRBJ2-5; 10 nucleotides match TRBD1. This CDR3 is built from 16 residues. Trimming took 1 base from V and 4 from J; bases not matched to a gene: 9. Germline CDR1 is GTSNPN and CDR2 is SVGIG (reference sequence). CDR3 sequence reads: CAWSAAPWTGGETQYF. The CDR3 DNA sequence: TGTGCCTGGAGTGCCGCCCCGTGGACAGGGGGAGAGACCCAGTACTTC.

The rearrangement uses TRBV27 and TRBJ2-1; maybe TRBD1 (5 bases). The CDR3 spans 15 residues. CDR1 MNHEY and CDR2 SMNVEV come from the germline V gene (reference sequence). V shed 5 bases and J shed 6 bases, with 17 bases lying between them. CDR3 DNA sequence: TGTGCCAGCAGTCCCCGCCTCGTAGGGGCCAATGAGCAGTTCTTC. Translation gives CASSPRLVGANEQFF.

DNA for the CDR3: TGTGCCAGTAGTACGGGACAGAGGGGCAATGAGCAGTTCTTC. Translated: CASSTGQRGNEQFF. V gene TRBV19 combines with J gene TRBJ2-1; 7 bases are shared with TRBD1. Per germline, CDR1 LNHDA and CDR2 SQIVND (reference sequence). With V trimmed by 4 bases and J by 6 bases, 6 bases remained unmatched. The CDR3 has 14 amino acids.

The J gene is TRBJ2-1, the V gene TRBV29-1; the D gene is possibly TRBD2 (7 bases). The CDR3 is made up of 11 amino acids. Germline V gene data show CDR1 as SQVTM and CDR2 as ANQGSEA. V was trimmed by 8 bases and J by 7 bases, leaving 12 bases between them. The CDR3 nucleotides are TGCAGCCTCAAGGGGGGGAATGAGCAGTTCTTC. It is translated as CSLKGGNEQFF.

The rearrangement joins TRBV28 to TRBJ2-1; 11 nucleotides agree with TRBD2. The CDR3 contains 15 residues. Germline V gene sequence: CDR1 MDHEN, CDR2 SYDVKM. J was trimmed by 7 bases and V by 5 bases; bases with no gene match: 7. CDR3: CASSPGLADWNEQFF. DNA for the CDR3: TGTGCCAGCAGTCCGGGACTAGCGGATTGGAATGAGCAGTTCTTC.

The table lists this clone with a few counts. This rearrangement joins TRBV6-5 to TRBJ1-2; TRBD1 might be the D (6 bases). Trimming removed 4 bases at V and 2 bases at J, with 8 bases between. This CDR3 spans 13 amino acids. Germline V gene data show CDR1 as MNHEY and CDR2 as SVGAGI. The DNA for the CDR3 is TGTGCCAGCAGTTGGGACATAAACTATGGCTACACCTTC. Translation gives CASSWDINYGYTF.

This clone appeared a few times. The rearrangement uses TRBV4-2 and TRBJ1-4, with unresolved D. The CDR3 is 15 residues long. Germline CDR1 and CDR2: LGHNA and YNFKEQ. Deletions cut 0 bases from V and 0 bases from J, with 5 bases between. CDR3 coding DNA: TGTGCCAGCAGCCAAGAGGCAGCAACTAATGAAAAACTGTTTTTT. Protein: CASSQEAATNEKLFF.

This clone was detected a few times. The chain carries TRBV18 and TRBJ2-2; a possible D gene is TRBD2 (6 bases). This CDR3 is built from 16 residues. Germline assignment: CDR1 KGHSH and CDR2 LQKENI. V gave up 3 bases and J gave up 5 bases, with 16 bases separating them. CDR3 amino acids: CASSPARELLTGELFF. CDR3 DNA sequence: TGTGCCAGCTCACCGGCCCGGGAGCTTCTTACCGGGGAGCTGTTTTTT.

This chain uses TRBV6-5 with TRBJ1-1; no definite D call. The CDR3 loop spans 9 amino acids. V lost 11 bases, J lost 11 bases, and 12 bases lay in between. Germline V gene lookup returns CDR1 MNHEY and CDR2 SVGAGI. The CDR3 sequence is CAGHMRAFF. The CDR3 region has the DNA TGTGCCGGCCACATGCGGGCTTTCTTT.

This clone was seen more than once but under ten times. The rearrangement joins TRBV9 to TRBJ1-5, with 9 bases that match TRBD1. The germline V gene has CDR1 SGDLS and CDR2 YYNGEE. V shed 2 bases, J shed 0 bases, and the junction held 3 bases outside the gene matches. CDR3 size: 16 residues. The CDR3 is CASSVGTGNSNQPQHF. The CDR3 nucleotides are TGTGCCAGCAGCGTCGGGACAGGGAATAGCAATCAGCCCCAGCATTTT.

V is TRBV6-5 and J is TRBJ1-2, with TRBD1 matching 7 bases. Germline CDR1 is MNHEY and CDR2 is SVGAGI. V lost 6 bases and J lost 2; bases outside the gene matches: 9. The CDR3 consists of 15 residues. The CDR3 region is CASSDPSTGNYGYTF. In DNA, the CDR3 is TGTGCCAGCAGCGACCCATCGACAGGGAACTATGGCTACACCTTC.

This rearrangement joins TRBV5-4 to TRBJ2-7; TRBD2 aligns across 9 bases. Germline V lookup: CDR1 SGHNT, CDR2 YYREEE (reference sequence). With V trimmed by 2 bases and J by 0 bases, 3 bases remained unmatched. This CDR3 spans 15 amino acids. CDR3 sequence (DNA): TGTGCCAGCAGCTTTCTAGCGGGAATCTCCTACGAGCAGTACTTC. Translated, it gives CASSFLAGISYEQYF.

This chain uses TRBV5-4 with TRBJ1-2; possible D gene TRBD1, 6 bases. With 3 bases removed from V and 4 bases from J, the gap between germline ends came to 13 bases. CDR1 is SGHNT and CDR2 is YYREEE in the germline V gene (reference sequence). The CDR3 consists of 14 residues. The CDR3 nucleotides read TGTGCCAGCAGCTGGTCAGGGGCCCCCTATGGCTACACCTTC. Its translation: CASSWSGAPYGYTF.

The V call is TRBV6-5, the J call TRBJ2-7; the match to TRBD1 covers 7 bases. With V trimmed by 0 bases and J by 8 bases, 1 base remained unmatched. The germline gives CDR1 MNHEY, CDR2 SVGAGI. CDR3 length: 12 amino acids. CDR3 DNA: TGTGCCAGCAGTTACTCAGGGGGCCAGCAGTACTTC. Protein product: CASSYSGGQQYF.

Only a few counts were recorded for this clone. The V call is TRBV11-3, the J call TRBJ2-1; the D gene is possibly TRBD1 (7 bases). The CDR3 is 15 residues long. Trimming took 5 bases from V and 4 from J, leaving 15 bases between them. Germline V gene sequence: CDR1 SGHNT, CDR2 YENEEA. As DNA, the CDR3 is TGTGCCAGCAGCCGAACAGGGGAGGCTTACAATGAGCAGTTCTTC. Protein sequence: CASSRTGEAYNEQFF.

The table lists this clone with a few counts. The CDR3 coding sequence is TGTGCTAGTGCCCGCGGACAGAACTATGGCTACACCTTC. Residues: CASARGQNYGYTF. This chain joins TRBV12-5 and TRBJ1-2; D perhaps matches TRBD1 (6 bases). The CDR3 loop spans 13 amino acids. V was shortened by 7 bases and J by 2 bases, with 11 bases between the two germline ends. CDR1 is LGHNT and CDR2 is FRNRAP in the germline V gene.

This clone has just a few counts. This chain joins TRBV6-5 and TRBJ2-5, with a possible D match to TRBD1 (7 bases). The CDR3 loop spans 14 amino acids. Germline V gene data show CDR1 as MNHEY and CDR2 as SVGAGI. Trimming cost V 2 bases and J 5 bases, with 12 bases left between them. The CDR3 DNA reads as TGTGCCAGCAGTTACCCGGAGGGGGCTGAGACCCAGTACTTC. Protein sequence: CASSYPEGAETQYF.

The rearrangement joins TRBV27 to TRBJ2-7; 10 positions match TRBD1. Losses at the gene ends were 5 bases for V and 3 bases for J; bases not matched to a gene: 16. The CDR3 extends over 18 amino acids. Germline lookup yields CDR1 MNHEY and CDR2 SMNVEV (reference sequence). CDR3 protein: CASSALVLRDRGIYEQYF. Here the CDR3 DNA reads TGTGCCAGCAGTGCACTCGTTCTCCGGGACAGGGGCATCTACGAGCAGTACTTC.

The table lists this clone with a few counts. CDR3 sequence (DNA): TGTGCCAGCAGCCTCAGACAGGGTACCTACAATGAGCAGTTCTTC. Translation gives CASSLRQGTYNEQFF. The chain couples TRBV11-1 to TRBJ2-1; TRBD1 aligns across 7 bases. The germline CDR1 and CDR2 sequences are SGHAT and FQDESV (reference sequence). The V gene end was trimmed by 5 bases and the J gene end by 2 bases; junction bases not matched to a gene: 6. CDR3 length: 15 amino acids. Drawing the rest from reference TRBV11-1 and TRBJ2-1, the complete variable domain is EAEVAQSPRYKITEKSQAVAFWCDPISGHATLYWYRQILGQGPELLVQFQDESVVDDSQLPKDRFSAERLKGVDSTLKIQPAELGDSAMYLCASSLRQGTYNEQFFGPGTRLTVL.

This clone was counted a few times. The rearrangement joins TRBV29-1 to TRBJ1-5; 8 bases map to TRBD1. Unmatched junction bases numbered 7, after V lost 5 bases and J lost 7 bases. Germline V gives CDR1 SQVTM, CDR2 ANQGSEA. CDR3 length: 13 residues. The CDR3 reads CSVRTGTGQPQHF. The CDR3 bases are TGCAGCGTTCGGACAGGGACCGGCCAGCCCCAGCATTTT.

This clone was detected only a few times. The J gene is TRBJ2-1, the V gene TRBV4-1; TRBD2 agrees at 13 bases. Germline CDR1 is MGHRA and CDR2 is YSYEKL. Trimming at V came to 1 base and at J to 0 bases, leaving 3 bases not matched to a gene. This CDR3 contains 18 residues. CDR3: CASSQGTSGRGSYNEQFF. Written as DNA, the CDR3 is TGCGCCAGCAGCCAAGGGACTAGCGGGAGAGGCTCCTACAATGAGCAGTTCTTC.

A few counts support this clone. The rearrangement links TRBV4-3 to TRBJ1-1; the D gene is possibly TRBD1 (5 bases). The CDR3 totals 13 residues. Trimming removed 1 base at V and 8 bases at J, with 11 bases between. Germline CDR1 is LGHNA and CDR2 is YSLEER. The CDR3 is CASSQGGATEAFF. The CDR3 coding sequence is TGCGCCAGCAGCCAAGGGGGCGCGACGGAAGCTTTCTTT.

CDR3 nucleotides: TGTGCCAGCCGCCAGGGGAACACTGAAGCTTTCTTT. Translation gives CASRQGNTEAFF. V usage is TRBV18 and J usage is TRBJ1-1; the D gene is possibly TRBD1 (5 bases). The germline V gene encodes CDR1 KGHSH and CDR2 LQKENI. This CDR3 is built from 12 residues. Deletions cut 8 bases from V and 1 base from J, with 8 bases between.

The chain combines TRBV7-2 with TRBJ2-3; 8 nucleotides line up with TRBD2. There are 16 residues in the CDR3. Germline trimming cut 5 bases from V and 1 base from J; bases unmatched to any gene: 8. The V gene's germline CDR1 is SGHTA and CDR2 FQGNSA. The CDR3 DNA sequence: TGTGCCAGCAGCCGGAGCGGGGGAAGACGCACAGATACGCAGTATTTT. As protein: CASSRSGGRRTDTQYF.

This clone was counted only a few times. The gene calls are TRBV28 and TRBJ1-1, with TRBD1 matching 8 bases. The CDR3 contains 13 residues. Germline V gene sequence: CDR1 MDHEN, CDR2 SYDVKM. J lost 9 bases, V lost 3 bases, and 6 bases had no gene match. CDR3 DNA: TGTGCCAGCAGTTTCTCCGGACAGGGTCAAGCTTTCTTT. It is translated as CASSFSGQGQAFF.

The chain is built from TRBV18 and TRBJ2-7, with 9 bases matching TRBD2. CDR3 length: 16 residues. Germline V gene sequence: CDR1 KGHSH, CDR2 LQKENI. V lost 1 base to trimming and J lost 5 bases; unmatched junction nucleotides: 9. CDR3 protein: CASSPHVAGVGHEQYF. The CDR3 nucleotides read TGTGCCAGCTCACCACATGTAGCGGGAGTTGGCCACGAGCAGTACTTC.

The chain joins TRBV16 to TRBJ1-2; D not resolved. CDR1 and CDR2 (germline): KGHSY, FQNENV. The V and J ends lost 2 bases and 2 bases respectively, with 15 bases between them. This CDR3 region has 16 residues. The CDR3 reads CASSQVARVANYGYTF. In DNA form, the CDR3 reads TGTGCCAGCAGCCAAGTCGCCCGCGTAGCGAACTATGGCTACACCTTC.

The sample holds one count of this clone. V and J are TRBV11-3 and TRBJ2-3; TRBD1 matches at 9 bases. The CDR3 has 15 amino acids. V shed 5 bases, J shed 6 bases, and the junction held 9 bases outside the gene matches. Per the germline V gene, CDR1 is SGHNT and CDR2 is YENEEA. The CDR3 DNA is TGTGCCAGCAGCCCGGGACAGGGTGTCCCTGATACGCAGTATTTT. Its protein is CASSPGQGVPDTQYF.

The CDR3: CASPVGGSEAFF. The DNA for the CDR3 is TGTGCCAGCCCCGTCGGTGGGAGTGAAGCTTTCTTT. The gene calls are TRBV2 and TRBJ1-1; D not resolved. This CDR3 spans 12 amino acids. Germline V lookup: CDR1 SNHLY, CDR2 FYNNEI. V was cut by 8 bases and J by 7 bases, with 14 bases left in between.

This clone was recorded once. The chain is built from TRBV19 and TRBJ2-5; tentatively, D is TRBD1 (5 bases). The CDR3 is made up of 16 amino acids. The germline CDR1 and CDR2 sequences are LNHDA and SQIVND (reference sequence). Trimming pared 4 bases from V and 0 bases from J, leaving 15 bases between. The CDR3 sequence: CASSTQRTGYQETQYF. The CDR3 DNA reads TGTGCCAGTAGTACTCAAAGAACAGGCTACCAAGAGACCCAGTACTTC.